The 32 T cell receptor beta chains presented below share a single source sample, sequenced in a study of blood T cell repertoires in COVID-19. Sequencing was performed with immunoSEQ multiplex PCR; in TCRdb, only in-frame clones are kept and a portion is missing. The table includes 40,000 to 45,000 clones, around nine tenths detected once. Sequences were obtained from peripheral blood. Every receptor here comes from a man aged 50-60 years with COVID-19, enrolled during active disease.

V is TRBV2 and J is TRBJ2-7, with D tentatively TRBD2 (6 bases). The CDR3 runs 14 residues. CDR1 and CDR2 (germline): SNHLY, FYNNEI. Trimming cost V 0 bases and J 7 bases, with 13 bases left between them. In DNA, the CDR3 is TGTGCCAGCAGTGAAGCCACGGACCGGGGGGAGCAGTACTTC. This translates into CASSEATDRGEQYF.

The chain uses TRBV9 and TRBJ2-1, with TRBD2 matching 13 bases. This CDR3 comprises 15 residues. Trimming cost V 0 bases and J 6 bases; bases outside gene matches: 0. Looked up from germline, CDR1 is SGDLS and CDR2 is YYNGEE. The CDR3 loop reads CASSVGTSGSNEQFF. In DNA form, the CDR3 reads TGTGCCAGCAGCGTAGGGACTAGCGGGAGCAATGAGCAGTTCTTC.

The CDR3 here is CATSDPGLGGQETQYF. The DNA of the CDR3 is TGTGCCACCAGTGATCCCGGGCTGGGGGGGCAAGAGACCCAGTACTTC. The chain carries TRBV24-1 and TRBJ2-5, with TRBD2 identical over 7 bases. Germline trimming cut 3 bases from V and 2 bases from J; bases unmatched to any gene: 8. The CDR3 length is 16 residues. Per germline, CDR1 KGHDR and CDR2 SFDVKD.

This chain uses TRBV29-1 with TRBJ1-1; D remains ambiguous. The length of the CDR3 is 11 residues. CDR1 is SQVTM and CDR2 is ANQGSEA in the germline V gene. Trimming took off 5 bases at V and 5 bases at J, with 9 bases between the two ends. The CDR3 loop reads CSVTGKTEAFF. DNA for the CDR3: TGCAGCGTTACGGGGAAGACTGAAGCTTTCTTT.

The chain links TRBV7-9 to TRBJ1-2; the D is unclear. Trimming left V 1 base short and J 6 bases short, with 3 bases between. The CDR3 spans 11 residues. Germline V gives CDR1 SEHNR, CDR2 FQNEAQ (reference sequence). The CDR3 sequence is CASSLVDGYTF. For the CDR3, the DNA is TGTGCCAGCAGCTTAGTAGATGGCTACACCTTC. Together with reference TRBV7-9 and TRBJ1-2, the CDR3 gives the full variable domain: DTGVSQNPRHKITKRGQNVTFRCDPISEHNRLYWYRQTLGQGPEFLTYFQNEAQLEKSRLLSDRFSAERPKGSFSTLEIQRTEQGDSAMYLCASSLVDGYTFGSGTRLTVV.

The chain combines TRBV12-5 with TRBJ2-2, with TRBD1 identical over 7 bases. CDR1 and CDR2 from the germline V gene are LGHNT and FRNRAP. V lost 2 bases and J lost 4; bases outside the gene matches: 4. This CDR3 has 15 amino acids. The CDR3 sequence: CASGLITGATGELFF. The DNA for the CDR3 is TGTGCTAGTGGTTTGATAACAGGGGCCACCGGGGAGCTGTTTTTT.

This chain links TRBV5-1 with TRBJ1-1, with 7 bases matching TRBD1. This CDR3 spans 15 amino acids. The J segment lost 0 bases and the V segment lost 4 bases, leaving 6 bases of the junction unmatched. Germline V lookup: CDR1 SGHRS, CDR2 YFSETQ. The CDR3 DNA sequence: TGCGCCAGCAGCATAACAGGGGCCGTGAACACTGAAGCTTTCTTT. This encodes CASSITGAVNTEAFF.

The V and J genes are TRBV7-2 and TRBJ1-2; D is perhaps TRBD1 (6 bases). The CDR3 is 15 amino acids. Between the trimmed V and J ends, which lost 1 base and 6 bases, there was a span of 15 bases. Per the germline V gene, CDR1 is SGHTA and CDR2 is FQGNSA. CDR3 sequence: CASSLDLRTAHGYTF. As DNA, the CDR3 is TGTGCCAGCAGCTTAGACCTCCGGACAGCCCATGGCTACACCTTC.

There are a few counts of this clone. CDR3 sequence reads: CASSATSGRNEQFF. The CDR3, as DNA: TGTGCCAGCAGTGCGACTAGCGGGAGAAATGAGCAGTTCTTC. This rearrangement joins TRBV2 to TRBJ2-1; TRBD2 matches 12 bases. Trimming cost V 4 bases and J 7 bases; bases outside gene matches: 2. The CDR3 covers 14 residues. The germline V gene has CDR1 SNHLY and CDR2 FYNNEI.

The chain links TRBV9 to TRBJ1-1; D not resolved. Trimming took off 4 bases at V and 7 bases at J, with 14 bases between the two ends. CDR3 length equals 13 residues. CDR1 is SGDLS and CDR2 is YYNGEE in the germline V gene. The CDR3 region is CASSSGGDGEAFF. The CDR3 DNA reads TGTGCCAGCAGCTCTGGCGGTGACGGTGAAGCTTTCTTT.

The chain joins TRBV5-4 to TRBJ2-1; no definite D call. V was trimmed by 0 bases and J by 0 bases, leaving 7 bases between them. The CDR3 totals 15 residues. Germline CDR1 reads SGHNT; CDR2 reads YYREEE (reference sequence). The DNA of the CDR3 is TGTGCCAGCAGCTTGGACTTGAGCTCCTACAATGAGCAGTTCTTC. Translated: CASSLDLSSYNEQFF.

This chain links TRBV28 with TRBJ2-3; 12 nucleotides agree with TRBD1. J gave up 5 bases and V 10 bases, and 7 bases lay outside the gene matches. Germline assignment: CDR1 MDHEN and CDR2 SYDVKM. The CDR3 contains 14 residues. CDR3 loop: CAITRDRGRDTQYF. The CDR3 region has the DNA TGTGCCATCACCCGGGACAGGGGGCGAGATACGCAGTATTTT.

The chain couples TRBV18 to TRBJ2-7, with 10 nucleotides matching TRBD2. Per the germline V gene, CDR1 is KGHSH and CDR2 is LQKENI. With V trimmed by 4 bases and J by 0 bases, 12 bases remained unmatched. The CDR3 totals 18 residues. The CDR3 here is CASSLRGPSGSSSYEQYF. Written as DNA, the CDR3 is TGTGCCAGCTCACTACGGGGGCCTAGCGGGAGTAGCTCCTACGAGCAGTACTTC.

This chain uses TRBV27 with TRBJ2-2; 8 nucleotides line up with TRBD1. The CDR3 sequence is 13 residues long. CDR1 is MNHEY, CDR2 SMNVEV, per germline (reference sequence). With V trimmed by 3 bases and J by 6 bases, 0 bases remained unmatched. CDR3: CASSLDRAGELFF. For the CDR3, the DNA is TGTGCCAGCAGTTTGGACAGGGCCGGGGAGCTGTTTTTT.

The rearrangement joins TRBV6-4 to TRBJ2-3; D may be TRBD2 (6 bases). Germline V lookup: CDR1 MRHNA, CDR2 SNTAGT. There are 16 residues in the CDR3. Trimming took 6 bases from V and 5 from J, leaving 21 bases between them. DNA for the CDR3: TGTGCCAGCAGCCTTAGCGGTTTCCTCCGGGAAGATACGCAGTATTTT. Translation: CASSLSGFLREDTQYF.

In DNA, the CDR3 is TGTGCCAGCAGTTCCATCGGTTATGGCTACACCTTC. It encodes CASSSIGYGYTF. V usage is TRBV12-3 or TRBV12-4 and J usage is TRBJ1-2; D unresolved. V lost 4 bases, J lost 5 bases, and 8 bases lay in between. This CDR3 spans 12 amino acids.

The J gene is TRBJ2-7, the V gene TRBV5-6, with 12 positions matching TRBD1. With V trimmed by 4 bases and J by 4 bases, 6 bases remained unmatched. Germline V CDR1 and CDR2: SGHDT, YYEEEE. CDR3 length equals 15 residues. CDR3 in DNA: TGTGCCAGCAGCCGGGACAGGGGGCTCGGGTACGAGCAGTACTTC. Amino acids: CASSRDRGLGYEQYF.

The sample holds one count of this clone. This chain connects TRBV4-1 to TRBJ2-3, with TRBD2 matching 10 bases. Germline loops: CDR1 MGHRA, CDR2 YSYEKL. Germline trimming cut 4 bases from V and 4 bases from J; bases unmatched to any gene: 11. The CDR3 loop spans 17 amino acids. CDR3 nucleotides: TGCGCCAGCAGCCCGCACGGGGCTAGCGGGAGTGCAGATACGCAGTATTTT. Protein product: CASSPHGASGSADTQYF.

The CDR3 sequence is CASSLVIQNTEAFF. In DNA, the CDR3 is TGTGCCAGCAGCTTAGTCATTCAGAACACTGAAGCTTTCTTT. This rearrangement joins TRBV7-2 to TRBJ1-1; D remains ambiguous. Germline V gene sequence: CDR1 SGHTA, CDR2 FQGNSA. CDR3 length equals 14 residues. V gave up 1 base and J gave up 1 base, with 7 bases separating them.

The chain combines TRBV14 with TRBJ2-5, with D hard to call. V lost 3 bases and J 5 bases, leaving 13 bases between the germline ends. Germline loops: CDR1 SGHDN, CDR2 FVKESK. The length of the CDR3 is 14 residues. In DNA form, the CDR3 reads TGTGCCAGCAGCCACTATGGGCGTGCGGAGACCCAGTACTTC. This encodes CASSHYGRAETQYF. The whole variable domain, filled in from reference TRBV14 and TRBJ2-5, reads EAGVTQFPSHSVIEKGQTVTLRCDPISGHDNLYWYRRVMGKEIKFLLHFVKESKQDESGMPNNRFLAERTGGTYSTLKVQPAELEDSGVYFCASSHYGRAETQYFGPGTRLLVL.

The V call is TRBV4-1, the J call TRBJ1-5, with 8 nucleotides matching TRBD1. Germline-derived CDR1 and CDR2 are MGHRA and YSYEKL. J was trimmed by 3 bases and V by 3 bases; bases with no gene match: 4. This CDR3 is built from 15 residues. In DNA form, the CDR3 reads TGCGCCAGCAGCCACTGGACAGGGCTCAATCAGCCCCAGCATTTT. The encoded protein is CASSHWTGLNQPQHF.

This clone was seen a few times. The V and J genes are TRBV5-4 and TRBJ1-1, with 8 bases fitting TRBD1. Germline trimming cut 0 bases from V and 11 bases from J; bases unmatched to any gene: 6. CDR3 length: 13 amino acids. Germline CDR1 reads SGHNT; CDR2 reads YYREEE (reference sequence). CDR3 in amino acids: CASSLGGQVVAFF. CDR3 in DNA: TGTGCCAGCAGCTTGGGGGGACAGGTCGTCGCTTTCTTT. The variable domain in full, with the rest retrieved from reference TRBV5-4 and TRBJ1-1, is ETGVTQSPTHLIKTRGQQVTLRCSSQSGHNTVSWYQQALGQGPQFIFQYYREEENGRGNFPPRFSGLQFPNYSSELNVNALELDDSALYLCASSLGGQVVAFFGQGTRLTVV.

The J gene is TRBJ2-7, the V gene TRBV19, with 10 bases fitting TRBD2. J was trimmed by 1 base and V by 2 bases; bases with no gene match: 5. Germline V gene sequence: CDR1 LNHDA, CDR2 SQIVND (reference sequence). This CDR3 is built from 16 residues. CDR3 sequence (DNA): TGTGCCAGTAGTATAAGCGGGAGGGCCACATCCTACGAGCAGTACTTC. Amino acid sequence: CASSISGRATSYEQYF.

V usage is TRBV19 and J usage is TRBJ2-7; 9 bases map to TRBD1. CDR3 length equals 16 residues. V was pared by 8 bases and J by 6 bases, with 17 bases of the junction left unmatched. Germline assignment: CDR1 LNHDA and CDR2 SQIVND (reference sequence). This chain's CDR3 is CASASSATGGDFEQYF. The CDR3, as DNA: TGTGCCAGTGCTTCCTCTGCGACAGGGGGAGATTTCGAGCAGTACTTC.

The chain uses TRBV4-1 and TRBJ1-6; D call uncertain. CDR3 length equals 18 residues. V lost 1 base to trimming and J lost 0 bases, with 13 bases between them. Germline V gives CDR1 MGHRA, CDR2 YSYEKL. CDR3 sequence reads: CASSQGGVLSSYNSPLHF. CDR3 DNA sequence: TGCGCCAGCAGCCAAGGTGGAGTCCTCAGCTCCTATAATTCACCCCTCCACTTT.

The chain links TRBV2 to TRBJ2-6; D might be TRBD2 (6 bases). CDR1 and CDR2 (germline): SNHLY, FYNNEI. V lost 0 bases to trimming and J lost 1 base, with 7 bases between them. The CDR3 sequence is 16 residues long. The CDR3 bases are TGTGCCAGCAGTGAAGCGCGGGGTTCTGGGGCCAACGTCCTGACTTTC. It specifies CASSEARGSGANVLTF.

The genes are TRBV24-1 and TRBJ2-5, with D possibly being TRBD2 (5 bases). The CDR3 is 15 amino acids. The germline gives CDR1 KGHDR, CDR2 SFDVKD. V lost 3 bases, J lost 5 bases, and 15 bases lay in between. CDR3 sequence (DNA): TGTGCCACCAGTGATCCCCGGACCCCGGGGGAGACCCAGTACTTC. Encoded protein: CATSDPRTPGETQYF.

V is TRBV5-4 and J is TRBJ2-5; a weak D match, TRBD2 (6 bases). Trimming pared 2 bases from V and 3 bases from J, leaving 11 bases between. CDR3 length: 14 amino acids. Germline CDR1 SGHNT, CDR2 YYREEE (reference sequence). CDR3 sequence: CASSLGRTEETQYF. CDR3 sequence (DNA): TGTGCCAGCAGCTTAGGGAGGACGGAAGAGACCCAGTACTTC.

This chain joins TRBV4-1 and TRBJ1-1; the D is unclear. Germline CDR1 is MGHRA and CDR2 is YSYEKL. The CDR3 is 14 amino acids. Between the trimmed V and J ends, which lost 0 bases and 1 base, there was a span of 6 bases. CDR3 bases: TGCGCCAGCAGCCAAGATCACGGGAACACTGAAGCTTTCTTT. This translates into CASSQDHGNTEAFF.

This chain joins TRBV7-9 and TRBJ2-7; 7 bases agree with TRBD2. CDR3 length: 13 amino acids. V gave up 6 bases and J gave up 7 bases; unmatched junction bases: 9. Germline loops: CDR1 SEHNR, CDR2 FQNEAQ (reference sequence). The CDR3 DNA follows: TGTGCCAGCAGTTTCAGCGGGACTGGGGAGCAGTACTTC. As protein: CASSFSGTGEQYF.

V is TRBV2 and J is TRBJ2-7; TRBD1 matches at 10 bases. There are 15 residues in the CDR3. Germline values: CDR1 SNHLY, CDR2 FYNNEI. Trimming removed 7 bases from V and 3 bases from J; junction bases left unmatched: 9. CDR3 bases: TGTGCCAGCAAGCACAATGGGGACAGGGGCTACGAGCAGTACTTC. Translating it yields CASKHNGDRGYEQYF.

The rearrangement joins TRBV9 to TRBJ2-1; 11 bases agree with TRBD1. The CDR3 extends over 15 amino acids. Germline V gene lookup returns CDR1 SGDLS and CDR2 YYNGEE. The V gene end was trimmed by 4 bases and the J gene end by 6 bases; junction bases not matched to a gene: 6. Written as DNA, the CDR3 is TGTGCCAGCAGCCAGGACAGGGGGCGATCCAATGAGCAGTTCTTC. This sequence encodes CASSQDRGRSNEQFF.